Following are 13 T cell receptor beta chains from one sample sequenced in a study of T cells after yellow fever vaccination. TCRdb reprocessed the 5' RACE reads with MiXCR, giving one entry per CDR3 protein. The sample lists almost 600,000 distinct CDR3 sequences, roughly 14% occurring once. The sample was PBMCs, taken on the day of the yellow fever booster vaccination. Receptor source: a man aged 25-45 years who received the YFV17D yellow fever vaccine.

V gene TRBV9 combines with J gene TRBJ1-1; D remains unclear. Trimming removed 0 bases from V and 6 bases from J, with 12 bases in between. CDR3 length: 14 amino acids. The V gene's germline CDR1 is SGDLS and CDR2 YYNGEE. The CDR3 loop reads CASSVGPSEAEAFF. CDR3 nucleotides: TGTGCCAGCAGCGTAGGTCCGTCAGAAGCTGAAGCTTTCTTT.

The chain joins TRBV29-1 to TRBJ1-1; D gene ambiguous. Per the germline V gene, CDR1 is SQVTM and CDR2 is ANQGSEA. The CDR3 runs 12 residues. Trimming cost V 4 bases and J 1 base, with 7 bases left between them. CDR3 amino acids: CSVAMRNTEAFF. The CDR3 DNA sequence: TGCAGCGTTGCGATGCGGAACACTGAAGCTTTCTTT.

This chain joins TRBV28 and TRBJ2-2, with D perhaps matching TRBD1 (5 bases). Germline CDR1 MDHEN, CDR2 SYDVKM. The CDR3 contains 13 residues. V was shortened by 11 bases and J by 5 bases, with 15 bases between the two germline ends. The CDR3 nucleotides are TGTGCCGGACAAGATGGTAAAACCGGGGAGCTGTTTTTT. Translation: CAGQDGKTGELFF.

The table lists this clonotype with a few counts. The rearrangement joins TRBV20-1 to TRBJ2-2, with TRBD1 matching 10 bases. There are 15 residues in the CDR3. After removal of 7 bases from V and 3 bases from J, the junction contained 8 bases not matched to a gene. CDR1 and CDR2 from the germline V gene are DFQATT and SNEGSKA (reference sequence). The CDR3 loop reads CSVSYGTGDTGELFF. CDR3 sequence (DNA): TGCAGTGTGTCTTACGGGACAGGGGACACCGGGGAGCTGTTTTTT.

This clonotype was recorded a few times. The chain combines TRBV29-1 with TRBJ2-3; D remains unclear. The CDR3 length is 12 residues. The germline V and J ends were trimmed by 6 bases and 4 bases, with 11 bases remaining between them. Germline CDR1 and CDR2: SQVTM and ANQGSEA. CDR3 nucleotide sequence: TGCAGCGTCGATACCCGGGCAGATACGCAGTATTTT. Its protein product is CSVDTRADTQYF.

The V and J genes are TRBV5-4 and TRBJ1-2; D perhaps matches TRBD1 (5 bases). This CDR3 has 14 residues. Germline CDR1 reads SGHNT; CDR2 reads YYREEE (reference sequence). V was pared by 4 bases and J by 4 bases, with 14 bases between. The CDR3 DNA is TGTGCCAGCAGCAACCGGGACCTATTCTATGGCTACACCTTC. Protein sequence: CASSNRDLFYGYTF. Full variable domain (outside the CDR3, taken from reference TRBV5-4 and TRBJ1-2): ETGVTQSPTHLIKTRGQQVTLRCSSQSGHNTVSWYQQALGQGPQFIFQYYREEENGRGNFPPRFSGLQFPNYSSELNVNALELDDSALYLCASSNRDLFYGYTFGSGTRLTVV.

The rearrangement links TRBV6-2 or TRBV6-3 to TRBJ2-5; 7 nucleotides match TRBD1. V gave up 2 bases and J gave up 4 bases; unmatched junction bases: 4. This CDR3 region has 14 residues. Germline CDR1 is MNHEY and CDR2 is SVGEGT. The CDR3 loop reads CASSYIGGGETQYF. The CDR3 DNA reads as TGTGCCAGCAGTTACATAGGGGGCGGAGAGACCCAGTACTTC.

This clonotype was counted a few times. The rearrangement links TRBV5-1 to TRBJ2-2; D ambiguous. Germline V lookup: CDR1 SGHRS, CDR2 YFSETQ. The CDR3 runs to 10 residues. V lost 3 bases and J 11 bases, leaving 5 bases between the germline ends. Written as DNA, the CDR3 is TGCGCCAGCAGCTCGGACGAGCTGTTTTTT. As protein: CASSSDELFF.

This rearrangement joins TRBV29-1 to TRBJ2-7; D is unresolved. This CDR3 spans 14 amino acids. Trimming shortened V by 8 bases and J by 6 bases, and 23 bases separated the two germline ends. Germline V lookup: CDR1 SQVTM, CDR2 ANQGSEA. CDR3 DNA sequence: TGCAGCTTCTCTCATGGACGTCTGTTTGGCGAGCAGTACTTC. Encoded protein: CSFSHGRLFGEQYF.

This clonotype was counted only a few times. V and J are TRBV10-3 and TRBJ2-2; D is unclear. The CDR3 is 14 residues long. Germline-derived CDR1 and CDR2 are ENHRY and SYGVKD. V was cut by 7 bases and J by 2 bases, with 11 bases left in between. The CDR3 reads CAITSTGNTGELFF. CDR3 sequence (DNA): TGTGCCATCACCTCCACTGGAAACACCGGGGAGCTGTTTTTT.

At least ten counts were recorded for this clonotype. The CDR3, as DNA: TGTGCCAGCAGCTCCCCGGACATGGGTTTATTGAACACTGAAGCTTTCTTT. Its translation is CASSSPDMGLLNTEAFF. The J gene is TRBJ1-1, the V gene TRBV7-2; tentatively, D is TRBD1 (5 bases). V lost 4 bases, J lost 0 bases, and 18 bases lay in between. This CDR3 region has 17 residues. Germline CDR1 is SGHTA and CDR2 is FQGNSA.

The chain couples TRBV18 to TRBJ1-1; D might be TRBD1 (6 bases). This CDR3 region has 14 residues. V gave up 0 bases and J gave up 8 bases, with 13 bases separating them. Germline CDR1 KGHSH, CDR2 LQKENI. The CDR3 DNA is TGTGCCAGCTCACCACCTCAGGGGAGGGAAGAAGCTTTCTTT. Translating it yields CASSPPQGREEAFF.

The CDR3 DNA is TGTGCCAGCCCGCGGGGACTAGCGGAGAACTCCTACAATGAGCAGTTCTTC. Protein: CASPRGLAENSYNEQFF. The gene calls are TRBV21-1 and TRBJ2-1; TRBD2 is the table's D call and was not checked against the DNA. TRBV21-1 is a listed pseudogene. This CDR3 region has 17 residues.